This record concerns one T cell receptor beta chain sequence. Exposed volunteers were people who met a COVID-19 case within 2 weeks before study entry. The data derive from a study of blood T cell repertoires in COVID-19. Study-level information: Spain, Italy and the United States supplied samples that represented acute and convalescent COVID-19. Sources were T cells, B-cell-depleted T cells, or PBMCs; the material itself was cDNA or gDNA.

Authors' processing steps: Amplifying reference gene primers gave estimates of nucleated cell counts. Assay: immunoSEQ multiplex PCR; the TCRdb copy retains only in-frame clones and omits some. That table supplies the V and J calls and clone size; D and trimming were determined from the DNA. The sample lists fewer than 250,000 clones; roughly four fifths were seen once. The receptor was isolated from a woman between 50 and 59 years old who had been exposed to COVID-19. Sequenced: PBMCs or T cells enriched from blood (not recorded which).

Here the CDR3 reads CASSTRGGRGSGNTIYF. For the CDR3, the DNA is TGTGCCAGCAGTACAAGGGGGGGCCGGGGCTCTGGAAACACCATATATTTT. This chain connects TRBV27 to TRBJ1-3; tentative D call: TRBD1 (6 bases). The length of the CDR3 is 17 residues. CDR1 and CDR2 from the germline V gene are MNHEY and SMNVEV (reference sequence). Trimming took off 5 bases at V and 0 bases at J, with 17 bases between the two ends.